What follows are 17 T cell receptor beta chains derived from one specimen sequenced in a study of blood T cell repertoires in COVID-19. Profiling relied on immunoSEQ multiplex PCR, and the TCRdb table lists in-frame clones only, not all of them. The data show under 110,000 clones, 76% seen once. The sequenced material came from peripheral blood. These receptors were taken from a man at least 80 years old with COVID-19, enrolled during active disease.

The chain is built from TRBV4-1 and TRBJ2-2; 8 nucleotides line up with TRBD2. The CDR3 is 19 residues long. J was trimmed by 3 bases and V by 0 bases; bases with no gene match: 12. CDR1 and CDR2 from the germline V gene are MGHRA and YSYEKL. The CDR3 reads CASSQETLPGGPYTGELFF. The CDR3 coding sequence is TGCGCCAGCAGCCAAGAAACGCTGCCGGGAGGGCCTTACACCGGGGAGCTGTTTTTT.

This chain joins TRBV9 and TRBJ1-1; TRBD1 aligns across 7 bases. CDR3 length: 12 residues. V shed 4 bases, J shed 5 bases, and the junction held 2 bases outside the gene matches. CDR1 and CDR2 from the germline V gene are SGDLS and YYNGEE. The CDR3 is CASSPQGTEAFF. DNA of the CDR3: TGTGCCAGCAGCCCACAGGGGACTGAAGCTTTCTTT.

V is TRBV6-2 or TRBV6-3 and J is TRBJ2-1, with a tentative D call TRBD2 (5 bases). Per germline, CDR1 MNHEY and CDR2 SVGEGT. V was trimmed by 2 bases and J by 6 bases, leaving 17 bases between them. The CDR3 consists of 16 residues. The chain's CDR3 is CASSYARGLAANEQFF. CDR3 bases: TGTGCCAGCAGTTACGCTCGAGGACTGGCGGCCAATGAGCAGTTCTTC.

The chain employs TRBV29-1 and TRBJ2-5, with D perhaps matching TRBD1 (5 bases). Germline values: CDR1 SQVTM, CDR2 ANQGSEA. The V end lost 6 bases, the J end lost 5 bases, and 16 bases lay between the germline ends. This CDR3 has 13 residues. The CDR3 loop reads CSVVGQGGETQYF. The CDR3 region has the DNA TGCAGCGTCGTAGGGCAGGGTGGGGAGACCCAGTACTTC.

The chain is built from TRBV6-6 and TRBJ2-7; D call uncertain. The ends were cut back, 6 bases at V and 2 bases at J, with 8 bases in the middle. This CDR3 is 12 amino acids long. Germline V gives CDR1 MNHNY, CDR2 SVGAGI (reference sequence). This CDR3 reads CASRTETYEQYF. The CDR3 DNA reads TGTGCCAGCAGGACGGAGACCTACGAGCAGTACTTC.

This clone was recorded once. J is TRBJ2-7 and V is TRBV4-1; weak D call: TRBD1 (5 bases). The V end was cut by 0 bases, the J end by 1 base, with 13 bases between. From germline, CDR1 is MGHRA and CDR2 YSYEKL. The CDR3 loop spans 16 amino acids. The CDR3 is CASSQEFNRPSYEQYF. The CDR3 DNA reads as TGCGCCAGCAGCCAAGAATTCAACAGGCCGTCCTACGAGCAGTACTTC.

The rearrangement uses TRBV5-5 and TRBJ1-2; D unclear. This CDR3 is built from 12 residues. Germline CDR1 is SGHKS and CDR2 is YYEKEE (reference sequence). The V end was cut by 0 bases, the J end by 3 bases, with 3 bases between. DNA for the CDR3: TGTGCCAGCAGCTTGGCGGACTATGGCTACACCTTC. Amino acids: CASSLADYGYTF.

The CDR3 spells CASSHFYESRDTDSPLHF. CDR3 DNA: TGCGCCAGCAGCCATTTTTACGAATCACGGGACACGGATTCACCCCTCCACTTT. The V call is TRBV4-3, the J call TRBJ1-6; perhaps TRBD1 as D (6 bases). Germline lookup yields CDR1 LGHNA and CDR2 YSLEER. V lost 3 bases to trimming and J lost 8 bases, with 23 bases between them. CDR3 length: 18 amino acids.

As DNA, the CDR3 is TGTGCCATCAGTCCAGGGGATAGGCAAGAGACCCAGTACTTC. It yields the protein CAISPGDRQETQYF. The V gene is TRBV10-3, the J gene TRBJ2-5; D might be TRBD1 (6 bases). This CDR3 region has 14 residues. Looked up from germline, CDR1 is ENHRY and CDR2 is SYGVKD. The V gene lost 5 bases and the J gene lost 2 bases, with 12 bases spanning the gap.

This clone showed up just a few times. The rearrangement uses TRBV27 and TRBJ2-1; perhaps TRBD2 as D (7 bases). V was cut by 3 bases and J by 5 bases, with 20 bases left in between. The CDR3 covers 17 residues. CDR1 and CDR2 (germline): MNHEY, SMNVEV (reference sequence). CDR3 bases: TGTGCCAGCAGTTTTTCCGCGGGGCAGGGGACTAACAATGAGCAGTTCTTC. Amino acid sequence: CASSFSAGQGTNNEQFF.

About this clone itself: Other DNA sequences from this sample encode an identical CDR3 as well. The chain combines TRBV28 with TRBJ2-7; D unresolved. Trimming left V 6 bases short and J 3 bases short, with 9 bases between. The CDR3 consists of 12 residues. CDR1 and CDR2 from the germline V gene are MDHEN and SYDVKM. The CDR3 coding sequence is TGTGCCAGCAGGCCAAACAGCTACGAGCAGTACTTC. Translation gives CASRPNSYEQYF.

J is TRBJ2-1 and V is TRBV5-1, with a possible D match to TRBD1 (6 bases). Trimming left V 0 bases short and J 0 bases short, with 10 bases between. The V gene's germline CDR1 is SGHRS and CDR2 YFSETQ. The CDR3 is 16 amino acids. CDR3 bases: TGCGCCAGCAGCTTGGGTGGGACAAACTCCTACAATGAGCAGTTCTTC. The encoded protein is CASSLGGTNSYNEQFF.

This clone was observed a few times. The rearrangement links TRBV7-8 to TRBJ1-5; 7 bases map to TRBD1. The CDR3 has 16 amino acids. Per the germline V gene, CDR1 is SGHVS and CDR2 is FQNEAQ. The junction had 15 bases not matched to a gene; V was cut back by 6 bases and J by 7 bases. The CDR3 reads CASSYSSTGEGQPQHF. DNA of the CDR3: TGTGCCAGCAGTTATAGTTCAACAGGGGAAGGACAGCCCCAGCATTTT.

The sample holds a few counts of this clone. The gene calls are TRBV27 and TRBJ2-7; TRBD2 matches 13 bases. CDR1 is MNHEY and CDR2 is SMNVEV in the germline V gene (reference sequence). Trimming took 5 bases from V and 7 from J; bases not matched to a gene: 2. The CDR3 loop spans 13 amino acids. The CDR3 DNA reads TGTGCCAGCAGTGCGGGACTAGCGGGAGAGCAGTACTTC. Translation: CASSAGLAGEQYF.

The V gene is TRBV7-2, the J gene TRBJ2-6, with no clear D. Germline CDR1 and CDR2: SGHTA and FQGNSA. The CDR3 has 13 residues. Trimming removed 3 bases at V and 3 bases at J, with 3 bases between. CDR3 in DNA: TGTGCCAGCAGCTTTTATGGGGCCAACGTCCTGACTTTC. As protein: CASSFYGANVLTF.

CDR3 nucleotide sequence: TGTGCCAGCAGTATGGGCGGGTCCTACGAGCAGTACTTC. Protein sequence: CASSMGGSYEQYF. V is TRBV28 and J is TRBJ2-7, with D perhaps TRBD2 (5 bases). The CDR3 contains 13 residues. Trimming removed 5 bases from V and 1 base from J, with 9 bases in between. The germline CDR1 and CDR2 sequences are MDHEN and SYDVKM.

CDR3 sequence: CASSPVPGGSYEQYF. CDR3 bases: TGCGCCAGCAGCCCGGTACCCGGGGGGAGCTACGAGCAGTACTTC. The rearrangement links TRBV4-1 to TRBJ2-7; 7 bases agree with TRBD2. Germline V gene lookup returns CDR1 MGHRA and CDR2 YSYEKL. The CDR3 spans 15 residues. With 4 bases clipped from V and 3 bases from J, the junction kept 9 bases outside the gene matches.